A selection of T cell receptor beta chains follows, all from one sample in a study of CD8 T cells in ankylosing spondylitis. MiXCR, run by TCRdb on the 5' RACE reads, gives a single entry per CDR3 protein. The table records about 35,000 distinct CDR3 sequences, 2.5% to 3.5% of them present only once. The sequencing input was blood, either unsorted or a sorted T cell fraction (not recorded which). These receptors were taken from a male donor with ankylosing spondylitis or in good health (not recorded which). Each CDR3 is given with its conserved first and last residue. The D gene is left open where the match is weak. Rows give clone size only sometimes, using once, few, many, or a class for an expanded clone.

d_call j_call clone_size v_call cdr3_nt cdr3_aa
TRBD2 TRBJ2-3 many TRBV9 TGTGCCAGCAGCGTTGCGGGGGGGCACACTGGTACGCAGTATTTT CASSVAGGHTGTQYF
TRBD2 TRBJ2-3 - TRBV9 TGTGCCAGCAGCGTGATGGGGGGGAGCACAGATACGCAGTATTTT CASSVMGGSTDTQYF
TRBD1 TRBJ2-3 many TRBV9 TGTGCCAGCAGCCCCCGGACAGGGGCTACAGATACGCAGTATTTT CASSPRTGATDTQYF
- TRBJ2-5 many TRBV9 TGTGCCAGCACAACAGGAGAACCTGAAGAGACCCAGTACTTC CASTTGEPEETQYF
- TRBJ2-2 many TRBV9 TGTGCCAGCAGCCGGGACGGTTCCAGCACCGGGGAGCTGTTTTTT CASSRDGSSTGELFF
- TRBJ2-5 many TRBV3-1 TGTGCCAGCAGCCGCTTCCAGAGGCTAGCGTTACAAGAGACCCAGTACTTC CASSRFQRLALQETQYF
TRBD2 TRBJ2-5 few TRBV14 TGTGCCAGCAGCCAAGAGAGGGGATGGGCTAGCGGGGCCCAAGAGACCCAGTACTTC CASSQERGWASGAQETQYF
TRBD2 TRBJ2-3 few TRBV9 TGTGCCAGCAGCGTAGAGGGCGGGGGGGCAGATACGCAGTATTTT CASSVEGGGADTQYF
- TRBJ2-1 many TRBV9 TGTGCCAGCGGGACCCCGGACACGCTTAGCAATGAGCAGTTCTTC CASGTPDTLSNEQFF
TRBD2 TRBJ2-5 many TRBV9 TGTGCCAGCAGCGTAGAGACTAGCGGGCAAGAGACCCAGTACTTC CASSVETSGQETQYF
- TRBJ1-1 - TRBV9 TGTGCCAGCAGCGTATACACCGGGCAGGACAGCACTGAAGCTTTCTTT CASSVYTGQDSTEAFF
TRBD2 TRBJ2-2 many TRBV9 TGTGCCAGCAGCGTTATGCTAGCGGGAGCCGGGGAGCTGTTTTTT CASSVMLAGAGELFF
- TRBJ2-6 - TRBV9 TGTGCCAGCAGCGTAGGGCCGGGGAGATCTGGGGCCAACGTCCTGACTTTC CASSVGPGRSGANVLTF
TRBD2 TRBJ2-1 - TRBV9 TGTGCCAGCAGCCCCCGACTAGCGGGGGCGGGCAATGAGCAGTTCTTC CASSPRLAGAGNEQFF
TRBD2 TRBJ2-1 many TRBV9 TGTGCCAGCAGCGCAGGACTAGCGGGGGGATACAATGAGCAGTTCTTC CASSAGLAGGYNEQFF
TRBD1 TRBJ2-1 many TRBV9 TGTGCCAGCAGCGCAGGGACAGGGGGCAATGAGCAGTTCTTC CASSAGTGGNEQFF
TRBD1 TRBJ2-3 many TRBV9 TGTGCCAGCAGCGCAATACAGGGGGCAGATACGCAGTATTTT CASSAIQGADTQYF
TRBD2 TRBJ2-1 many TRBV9 TGTGCCAGCAGCGTAGCACGGGAGGGGGGCAATGAGCAGTTCTTC CASSVAREGGNEQFF
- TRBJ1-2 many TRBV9 TGTGCCAGCAGCGTAGTCGGACAGCATGGCTACACCTTC CASSVVGQHGYTF
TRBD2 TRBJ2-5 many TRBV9 TGTGCCAGCAGCGTAGATGCCGGACTAGCAGGTACCCAGTACTTC CASSVDAGLAGTQYF
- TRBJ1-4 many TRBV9 TGTGCCAGCAGCGTCATGCCCACCAAGAATGAAAAACTGTTTTTT CASSVMPTKNEKLFF
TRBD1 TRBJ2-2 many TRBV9 TGTGCCAGCAGCCCACGACAGGGCCCCGGGGAGCTGTTTTTT CASSPRQGPGELFF